This TCR beta chain is drawn from a study of blood T cell repertoires in COVID-19. Assay used: immunoSEQ multiplex PCR; TCRdb lists only in-frame clones, some missing. The sample has about 230,000 clones, roughly four fifths seen once. This clone was observed a handful of times. This CDR3 region has 15 residues. Trimming cost V 7 bases and J 4 bases, with 17 bases left between them. Per germline, CDR1 KGHDR and CDR2 SFDVKD. The sample was peripheral blood. The sequence derives from a woman older than 75 with COVID-19, enrolled during active disease. The V call is TRBV24-1, the J call TRBJ2-3; the D is unclear. The CDR3 spells CATRASLMSADTQYF. The DNA for the CDR3 is TGTGCCACCAGAGCCTCCCTGATGAGCGCAGATACGCAGTATTTT.